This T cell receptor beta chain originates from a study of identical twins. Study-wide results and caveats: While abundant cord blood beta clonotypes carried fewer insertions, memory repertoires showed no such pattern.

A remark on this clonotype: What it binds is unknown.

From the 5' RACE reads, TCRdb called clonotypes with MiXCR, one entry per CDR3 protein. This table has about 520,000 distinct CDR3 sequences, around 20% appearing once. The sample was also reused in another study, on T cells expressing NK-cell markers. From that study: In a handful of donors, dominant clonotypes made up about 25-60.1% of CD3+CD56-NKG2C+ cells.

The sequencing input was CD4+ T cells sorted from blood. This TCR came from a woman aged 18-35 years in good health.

This chain's CDR3 is CASSLEGVAYNEQFF. DNA for the CDR3: TGCGCCAGCAGCTTGGAGGGGGTGGCCTACAATGAGCAGTTCTTC. The chain is built from TRBV5-1 and TRBJ2-1; the D gene is possibly TRBD1 (6 bases). The CDR3 has 15 amino acids. V was shortened by 0 bases and J by 2 bases, with 9 bases between the two germline ends. In germline, CDR1 is SGHRS, CDR2 YFSETQ.